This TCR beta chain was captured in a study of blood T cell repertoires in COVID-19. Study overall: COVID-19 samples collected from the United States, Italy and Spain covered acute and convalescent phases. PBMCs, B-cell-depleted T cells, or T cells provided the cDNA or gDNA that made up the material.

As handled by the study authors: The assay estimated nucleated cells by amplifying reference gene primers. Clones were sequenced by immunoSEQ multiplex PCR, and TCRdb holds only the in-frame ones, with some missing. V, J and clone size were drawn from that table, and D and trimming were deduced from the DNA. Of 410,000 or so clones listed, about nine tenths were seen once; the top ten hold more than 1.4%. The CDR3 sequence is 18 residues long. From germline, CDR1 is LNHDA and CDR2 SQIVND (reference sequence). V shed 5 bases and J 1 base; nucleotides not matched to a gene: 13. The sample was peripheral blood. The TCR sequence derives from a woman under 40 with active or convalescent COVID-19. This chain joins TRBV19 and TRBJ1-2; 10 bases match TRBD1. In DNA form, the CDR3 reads TGTGCCAGTAGTTCGCCGGGACAGGGGCCCCCCCTTAACTATGGCTACACCTTC. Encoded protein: CASSSPGQGPPLNYGYTF. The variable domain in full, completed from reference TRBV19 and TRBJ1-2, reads DGGITQSPKYLFRKEGQNVTLSCEQNLNHDAMYWYRQDPGQGLRLIYYSQIVNDFQKGDIAEGYSVSREKKESFPLTVTSAQKNPTAFYLCASSSPGQGPPLNYGYTFGSGTRLTVV.